This T cell receptor beta chain was captured by sequencing in a study of CD8+ T cells in alopecia areata. The study's findings and limits: Association of baseline CD8+ expansion with response is uncertain owing to one nonresponder.

As to this clone: Its antigen is unidentified.

Treatment described: oral pan-JAK inhibitor, 5-10 mg twice daily. There are 15 residues in the CDR3. The germline V gene has CDR1 MGHDK and CDR2 SYGVNS. Germline trimming cut 5 bases from V and 1 base from J; bases unmatched to any gene: 4. As the sequencing template, cDNA was produced by extracting RNA and reverse transcribing it. Libraries were prepared by immunoSEQ multiplex PCR; TCRdb keeps only in-frame clonotypes and omits some of them. Found here are some 120,000 clones, 61% of them singletons; the top ten hold around 5.7%. The V gene is TRBV25-1, the J gene TRBJ2-3, with 9 bases identical to TRBD1. Sequencing was performed on CD4+ T cells sorted from blood, taken at week 4, from a patient treated with tofacitinib. This receptor was identified in a human donor with alopecia areata. The CDR3 sequence is CASSPRTGGTDTQYF. DNA of the CDR3: TGTGCCAGCAGTCCTCGGACAGGGGGCACAGATACGCAGTATTTT.